Below, one T cell receptor beta chain is given with its context. This sample was included in a study of cytomegalovirus exposure and HLA in healthy donors. PCR used 60 Vbeta primers and 13 Jbeta primers. Sequencing was performed with immunoSEQ multiplex PCR; in TCRdb, only in-frame clones are kept and a portion is missing. The sample shows approximately 190,000 clones, 75% to 90% of them seen only once. The V gene's germline CDR1 is SGHRS and CDR2 YFSETQ. The CDR3 sequence is 13 residues long. V lost 4 bases and J lost 0, with 7 bases in between. The TCR originated in a woman in her 50s in good health and CMV-seropositive. The chain carries TRBV5-1 and TRBJ1-1; the D gene is possibly TRBD1 (6 bases). What was sequenced was PBMCs. CDR3 DNA sequence: TGCGCCAGCAGCCGGGACATGAACACTGAAGCTTTCTTT. This codes for CASSRDMNTEAFF.